The 21 T cell receptor beta chains listed next were all sequenced from one sample in a study of blood T cell repertoires in COVID-19. Sequencing was performed with immunoSEQ multiplex PCR; in TCRdb, only in-frame clones are kept and a portion is missing. The repertoire has roughly 86,000 clones, around 82% of them found once; the top ten carry approximately 3%. Sample: peripheral blood. Receptor source: a woman over 75 with COVID-19, enrolled during active disease.

This rearrangement joins TRBV4-3 to TRBJ1-6, with a possible D match to TRBD1 (6 bases). Trimming took off 4 bases at V and 9 bases at J, with 10 bases between the two ends. CDR1 and CDR2 from the germline V gene are LGHNA and YSLEER. The CDR3 extends over 13 amino acids. CDR3 nucleotide sequence: TGCGCCAGCAGCCCGGACAGACTTTCACCCCTCCACTTT. Protein product: CASSPDRLSPLHF.

In this sample, this clone turned up a few times. This chain joins TRBV6-6 and TRBJ2-3, with 8 bases identical to TRBD2. The CDR3 contains 14 residues. Trimming cost V 5 bases and J 0 bases; bases outside gene matches: 1. Germline V gives CDR1 MNHNY, CDR2 SVGAGI (reference sequence). The CDR3 nucleotides are TGTGCCAGCAGTAAGCGGGAGAGCACAGATACGCAGTATTTT. Translated: CASSKRESTDTQYF.

This chain links TRBV2 with TRBJ1-2; 7 nucleotides agree with TRBD1. The trim removed 6 bases at V and 7 bases at J, leaving 8 bases unmatched. Germline loops: CDR1 SNHLY, CDR2 FYNNEI. This CDR3 comprises 13 residues. CDR3 nucleotide sequence: TGTGCCAGCAGCGCCGACAGGGCTCGTGGCTACACCTTC. Protein sequence: CASSADRARGYTF.

There are a few counts of this clone. The rearrangement links TRBV29-1 to TRBJ1-1, with 8 positions matching TRBD1. The CDR3 is made up of 13 amino acids. Trimming took 7 bases from V and 1 from J; bases not matched to a gene: 5. Germline loops: CDR1 SQVTM, CDR2 ANQGSEA. CDR3: CSAQTGANTEAFF. For the CDR3, the DNA is TGCAGCGCTCAGACAGGGGCGAACACTGAAGCTTTCTTT.

The rearrangement links TRBV12-3 or TRBV12-4 to TRBJ1-1, with a weak D call TRBD1 (5 bases). The CDR3 loop spans 13 amino acids. Trimming cost V 6 bases and J 7 bases, with 15 bases left between them. The DNA of the CDR3 is TGTGCCAGCAGCAGGATGGGGCTGATTGAAGCTTTCTTT. The encoded protein is CASSRMGLIEAFF.

The CDR3 loop reads CASSLAGRVREQYF. For the CDR3, the DNA is TGTGCCAGCAGCTTAGCGGGCAGGGTAAGGGAGCAGTACTTC. This chain connects TRBV7-2 to TRBJ2-7; a possible D gene is TRBD1 (5 bases). Between the trimmed V and J ends, which lost 0 bases and 7 bases, there was a span of 13 bases. The V gene's germline CDR1 is SGHTA and CDR2 FQGNSA. This CDR3 region has 14 residues.

The chain combines TRBV7-2 with TRBJ2-5; 8 nucleotides match TRBD1. Germline V gene data show CDR1 as SGHTA and CDR2 as FQGNSA. The V gene end was trimmed by 5 bases and the J gene end by 4 bases; junction bases not matched to a gene: 3. The CDR3 is made up of 13 amino acids. The CDR3 region is CASSLTGGETQYF. CDR3 nucleotide sequence: TGTGCCAGCAGCCTTACAGGGGGAGAGACCCAGTACTTC.

In its sample, this clone was seen a few times. The chain couples TRBV2 to TRBJ2-7; D gene ambiguous. Germline V gives CDR1 SNHLY, CDR2 FYNNEI. This CDR3 is 11 amino acids long. Between the trimmed V and J ends, which lost 7 bases and 3 bases, there was a span of 7 bases. CDR3 region: CASNSYYEQYF. The CDR3 DNA is TGTGCCAGCAATTCCTACTACGAGCAGTACTTC.

This chain links TRBV18 with TRBJ1-2, with 9 bases matching TRBD1. After removal of 3 bases from V and 3 bases from J, the junction contained 5 bases not matched to a gene. The CDR3 totals 15 residues. Germline loops: CDR1 KGHSH, CDR2 LQKENI. This chain's CDR3 is CASSPGQGNDYGYTF. DNA for the CDR3: TGTGCCAGCTCACCGGGACAGGGAAATGACTATGGCTACACCTTC.

The rearrangement links TRBV18 to TRBJ2-1; 7 nucleotides agree with TRBD1. Germline-derived CDR1 and CDR2 are KGHSH and LQKENI. Unmatched junction bases numbered 4, after V lost 0 bases and J lost 2 bases. The CDR3 length is 16 residues. DNA of the CDR3: TGTGCCAGCTCACCACCGAACAGGGGACCCTACAATGAGCAGTTCTTC. This translates into CASSPPNRGPYNEQFF.

This chain connects TRBV7-3 to TRBJ2-1, with 10 positions matching TRBD2. The ends lost 4 bases at V and 7 bases at J; junction bases unmatched: 4. CDR1 is SGHTA, CDR2 FQGTGA, per germline. The CDR3 extends over 14 amino acids. Here the CDR3 DNA reads TGTGCCAGCAGCTCAGCGGGAGGGATAAATGAGCAGTTCTTC. Translated, it gives CASSSAGGINEQFF. The variable domain in full, completed from reference TRBV7-3 and TRBJ2-1, reads GAGVSQTPSNKVTEKGKYVELRCDPISGHTALYWYRQSLGQGPEFLIYFQGTGAADDSGLPNDRFFAVRPEGSVSTLKIQRTERGDSAVYLCASSSAGGINEQFFGPGTRLTVL.

In DNA form, the CDR3 reads TGTGCCAGCTCACCCTTAGATCCAGGGTTGAACACTGAAGCTTTCTTT. Residues: CASSPLDPGLNTEAFF. The chain joins TRBV18 to TRBJ1-1; D perhaps matches TRBD1 (5 bases). The length of the CDR3 is 16 residues. Germline V lookup: CDR1 KGHSH, CDR2 LQKENI. V dropped 3 bases and J dropped 0 bases, with 14 bases sitting between them.

The chain combines TRBV6-1 with TRBJ1-3; 7 bases agree with TRBD1. V was clipped by 4 bases and J by 3 bases; unmatched bases: 9. CDR1 is MNHNS and CDR2 is SASEGT in the germline V gene. The CDR3 runs to 16 residues. The CDR3 reads CASSALGGGSGNTIYF. The CDR3 DNA reads TGTGCCAGCAGTGCTCTAGGAGGGGGCAGTGGAAACACCATATATTTT.

The chain has TRBV7-2 and TRBJ2-2; D is unclear. The CDR3 is 15 residues long. V shed 3 bases and J shed 0 bases, with 8 bases lying between them. CDR1 SGHTA and CDR2 FQGNSA come from the germline V gene. CDR3 bases: TGTGCCAGCAGCTTTGGCCTCGCGAACACCGGGGAGCTGTTTTTT. Translating gives CASSFGLANTGELFF.

The rearrangement links TRBV12-5 to TRBJ2-5; D gene uncertain. The germline V gene encodes CDR1 LGHNT and CDR2 FRNRAP. V lost 2 bases, J lost 1 base, and 5 bases lay in between. This CDR3 has 13 residues. CDR3 in amino acids: CASGLYGQETQYF. The CDR3 nucleotides read TGTGCTAGTGGTTTGTACGGCCAAGAGACCCAGTACTTC.

The chain combines TRBV21-1 with TRBJ1-2; the table's D call, TRBD1, has no DNA check behind it. TRBV21-1 is deemed a pseudogene. The CDR3 spans 14 residues. The CDR3 DNA follows: TGTGCCAGCAGCAGCCAAACAGGGGGCATTGGCTACACCTTC. This gives the protein CASSSQTGGIGYTF.

This clone is a singleton in its sample. The chain combines TRBV12-1 with TRBJ2-6; the table assigns TRBD1, which was not confirmed against the DNA. TRBV12-1 is a listed pseudogene. The CDR3 runs to 19 residues. CDR3 DNA: TGTGCCAGCAGCCCGAGGACAGTTAAGTGTCTGCCTGGGGCCAACGTCCTGACTTTC. Translated, it gives CASSPRTVKCLPGANVLTF.

The gene calls are TRBV20-1 and TRBJ2-1; D unclear. The germline V and J ends were trimmed by 3 bases and 9 bases, with 9 bases remaining between them. There are 11 residues in the CDR3. Germline-derived CDR1 and CDR2 are DFQATT and SNEGSKA (reference sequence). The CDR3 DNA is TGCAGTGCTAGCAACGGTCCTGAGCAGTTCTTC. Its protein product is CSASNGPEQFF.

About this clone: The junction differs from germline at one of its ends, possibly a read error. The V and J genes are TRBV6-5 and TRBJ2-7; weak D call: TRBD2 (5 bases). The CDR3 sequence is 10 residues long. Germline values: CDR1 MNHEY, CDR2 SVGAGI. The CDR3 coding sequence is TGTTCCAGCGGTCGGTACGAGCAGTACTTC. Translating it yields CSSGRYEQYF.

Details on this clone: Other nucleotide sequences from this sample produce the same CDR3. The chain recombines TRBV9 with TRBJ2-7, with 7 bases identical to TRBD1. Per the germline V gene, CDR1 is SGDLS and CDR2 is YYNGEE. This CDR3 has 14 amino acids. V gave up 3 bases and J gave up 1 base; unmatched junction bases: 4. In DNA, the CDR3 is TGTGCCAGCAGCGCGCTGACAGGGTCCTACGAGCAGTACTTC. It encodes CASSALTGSYEQYF.

The V call is TRBV7-3, the J call TRBJ2-3, with TRBD1 as a possible D gene (6 bases). V lost 2 bases and J lost 3, with 18 bases in between. The CDR3 has 17 residues. The germline CDR1 and CDR2 sequences are SGHTA and FQGTGA. The DNA for the CDR3 is TGTGCCAGCAGCTTAGGGCCCCCACAGGGTGGGACAGATACGCAGTATTTT. Translation: CASSLGPPQGGTDTQYF.